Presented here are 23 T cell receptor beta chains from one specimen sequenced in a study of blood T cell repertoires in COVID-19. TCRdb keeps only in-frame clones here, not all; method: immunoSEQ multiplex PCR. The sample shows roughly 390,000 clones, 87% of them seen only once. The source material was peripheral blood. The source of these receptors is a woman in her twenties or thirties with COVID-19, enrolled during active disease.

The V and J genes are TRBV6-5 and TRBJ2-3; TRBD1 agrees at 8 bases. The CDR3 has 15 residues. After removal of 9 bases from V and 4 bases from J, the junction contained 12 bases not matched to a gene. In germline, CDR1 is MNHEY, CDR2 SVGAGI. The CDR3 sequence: CASLEGQGLPDTQYF. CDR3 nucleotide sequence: TGTGCCAGTTTAGAAGGACAGGGCCTCCCAGATACGCAGTATTTT.

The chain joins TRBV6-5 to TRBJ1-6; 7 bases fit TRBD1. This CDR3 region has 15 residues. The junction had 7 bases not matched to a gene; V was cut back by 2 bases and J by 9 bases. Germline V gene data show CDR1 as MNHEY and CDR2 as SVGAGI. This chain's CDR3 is CASSYGQGVISPLHF. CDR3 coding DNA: TGTGCCAGCAGTTACGGTCAGGGGGTAATTTCACCCCTCCACTTT.

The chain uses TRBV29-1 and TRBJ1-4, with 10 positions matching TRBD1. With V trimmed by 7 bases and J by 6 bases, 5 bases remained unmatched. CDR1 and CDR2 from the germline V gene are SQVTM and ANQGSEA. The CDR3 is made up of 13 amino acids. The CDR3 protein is CSAGTGAYEKLFF. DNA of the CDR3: TGCAGCGCCGGGACAGGGGCGTATGAAAAACTGTTTTTT.

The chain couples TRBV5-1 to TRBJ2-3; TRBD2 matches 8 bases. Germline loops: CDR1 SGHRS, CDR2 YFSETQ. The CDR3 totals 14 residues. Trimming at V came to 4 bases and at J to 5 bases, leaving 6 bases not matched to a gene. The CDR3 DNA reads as TGCGCCAGCAGCGGAACAGCGGGAGAAGATACGCAGTATTTT. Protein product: CASSGTAGEDTQYF.

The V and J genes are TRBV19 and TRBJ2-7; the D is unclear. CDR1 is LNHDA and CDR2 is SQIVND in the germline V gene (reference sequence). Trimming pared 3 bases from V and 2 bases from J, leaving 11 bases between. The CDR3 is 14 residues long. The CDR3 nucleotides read TGTGCCAGTAGTATCGACACGGTAACCTACGAGCAGTACTTC. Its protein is CASSIDTVTYEQYF.

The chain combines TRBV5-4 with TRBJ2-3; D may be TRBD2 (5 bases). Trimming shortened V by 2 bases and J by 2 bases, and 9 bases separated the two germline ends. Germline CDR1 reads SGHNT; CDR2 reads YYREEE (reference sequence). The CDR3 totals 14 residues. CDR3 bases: TGTGCCAGCAGCTTCGGACTGGACACAGATACGCAGTATTTT. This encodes CASSFGLDTDTQYF.

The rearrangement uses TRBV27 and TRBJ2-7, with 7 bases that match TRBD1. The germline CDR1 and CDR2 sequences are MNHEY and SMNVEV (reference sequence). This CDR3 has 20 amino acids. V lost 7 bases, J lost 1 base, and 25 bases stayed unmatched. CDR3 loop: CASTPPPLNTGTDESYEQYF. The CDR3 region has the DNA TGTGCCAGCACGCCTCCACCGCTAAACACCGGGACAGACGAATCCTACGAGCAGTACTTC.

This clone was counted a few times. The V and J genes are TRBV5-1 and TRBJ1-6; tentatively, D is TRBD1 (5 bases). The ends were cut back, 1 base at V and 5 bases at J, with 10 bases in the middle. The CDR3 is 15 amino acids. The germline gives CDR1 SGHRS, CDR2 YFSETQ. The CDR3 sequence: CASSLRGGNNSPLHF. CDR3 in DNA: TGCGCCAGCAGCTTGCGGGGGGGTAATAATTCACCCCTCCACTTT.

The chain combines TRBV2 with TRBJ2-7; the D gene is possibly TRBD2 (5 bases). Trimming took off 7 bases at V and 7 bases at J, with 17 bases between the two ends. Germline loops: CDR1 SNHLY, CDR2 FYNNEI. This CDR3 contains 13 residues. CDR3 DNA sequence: TGTGCCAGCAAACAAGTGGGAGTGGGAGAGCAGTACTTC. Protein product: CASKQVGVGEQYF.

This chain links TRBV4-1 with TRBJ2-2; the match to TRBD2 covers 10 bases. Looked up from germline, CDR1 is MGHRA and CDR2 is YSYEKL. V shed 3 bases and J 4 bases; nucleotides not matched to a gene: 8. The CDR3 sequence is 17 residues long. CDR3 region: CASSQVSGRRATGELFF. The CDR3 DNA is TGCGCCAGCAGCCAGGTTAGCGGGAGGCGGGCCACCGGGGAGCTGTTTTTT.

This CDR3 is CASSLSGISNEKLFF. The CDR3 region has the DNA TGTGCCAGCAGCTTATCGGGGATCTCTAATGAAAAACTGTTTTTT. This chain uses TRBV7-3 with TRBJ1-4; D is unresolved. Germline loops: CDR1 SGHTA, CDR2 FQGTGA. Trimming stripped 2 bases from V and 3 bases from J, with 10 bases between. CDR3 length: 15 amino acids. Together with reference TRBV7-3 and TRBJ1-4, the CDR3 gives the full variable domain: GAGVSQTPSNKVTEKGKYVELRCDPISGHTALYWYRQSLGQGPEFLIYFQGTGAADDSGLPNDRFFAVRPEGSVSTLKIQRTERGDSAVYLCASSLSGISNEKLFFGSGTQLSVL.

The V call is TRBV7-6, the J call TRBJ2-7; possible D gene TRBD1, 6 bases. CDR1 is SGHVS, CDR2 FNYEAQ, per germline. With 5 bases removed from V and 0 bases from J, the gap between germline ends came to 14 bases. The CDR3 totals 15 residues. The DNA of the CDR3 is TGTGCCAGCAGCCCTAACAGGGAGAGCTCCTACGAGCAGTACTTC. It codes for CASSPNRESSYEQYF.

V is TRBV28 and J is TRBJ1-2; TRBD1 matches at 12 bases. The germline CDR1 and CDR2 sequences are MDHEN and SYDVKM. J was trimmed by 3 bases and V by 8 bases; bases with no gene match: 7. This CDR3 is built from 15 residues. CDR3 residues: CASRDRGRLDYGYTF. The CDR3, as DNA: TGTGCCAGCCGGGACAGGGGGCGTCTCGACTATGGCTACACCTTC.

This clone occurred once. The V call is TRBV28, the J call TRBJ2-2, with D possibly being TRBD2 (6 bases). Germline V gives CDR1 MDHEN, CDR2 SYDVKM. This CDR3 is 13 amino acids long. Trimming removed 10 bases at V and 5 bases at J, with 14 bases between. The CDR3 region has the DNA TGTGCCACCGGGACCGGGGGAACCGGGGAGCTGTTTTTT. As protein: CATGTGGTGELFF.

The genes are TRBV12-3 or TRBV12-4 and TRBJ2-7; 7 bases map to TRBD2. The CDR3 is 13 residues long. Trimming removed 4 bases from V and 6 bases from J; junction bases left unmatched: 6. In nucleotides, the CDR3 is TGTGCCAGCAGTTGGGAGGGCATTCTCGAGCAGTACTTC. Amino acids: CASSWEGILEQYF.

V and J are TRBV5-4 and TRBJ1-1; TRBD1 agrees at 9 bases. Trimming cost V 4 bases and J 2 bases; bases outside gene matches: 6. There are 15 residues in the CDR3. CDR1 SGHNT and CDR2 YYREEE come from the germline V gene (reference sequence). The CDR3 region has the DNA TGTGCCAGCAGCCTCCCGACAGGGGGAAACACTGAAGCTTTCTTT. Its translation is CASSLPTGGNTEAFF.

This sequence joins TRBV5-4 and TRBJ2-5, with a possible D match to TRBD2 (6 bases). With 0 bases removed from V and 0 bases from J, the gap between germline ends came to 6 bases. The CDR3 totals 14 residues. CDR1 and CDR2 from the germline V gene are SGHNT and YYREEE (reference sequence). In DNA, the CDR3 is TGTGCCAGCAGCTTGGCTAGCGACCAAGAGACCCAGTACTTC. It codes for CASSLASDQETQYF. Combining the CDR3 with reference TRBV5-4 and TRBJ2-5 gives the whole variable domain ETGVTQSPTHLIKTRGQQVTLRCSSQSGHNTVSWYQQALGQGPQFIFQYYREEENGRGNFPPRFSGLQFPNYSSELNVNALELDDSALYLCASSLASDQETQYFGPGTRLLVL.

The CDR3 bases are TGTGCCATCAGTGACGCCAGCGGGACGCAGCCCCAGCATTTT. Its translation: CAISDASGTQPQHF. The chain uses TRBV10-3 and TRBJ1-5, with D possibly being TRBD1 (5 bases). CDR1 and CDR2 (germline): ENHRY, SYGVKD. The CDR3 covers 14 residues. V was trimmed by 3 bases and J by 7 bases, leaving 13 bases between them.

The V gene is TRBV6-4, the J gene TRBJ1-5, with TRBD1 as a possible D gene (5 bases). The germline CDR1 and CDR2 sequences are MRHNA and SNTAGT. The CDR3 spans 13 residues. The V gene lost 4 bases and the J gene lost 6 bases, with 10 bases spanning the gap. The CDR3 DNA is TGTGCCAGCAGTGCCAGGGAAGGTCAGCCCCAGCATTTT. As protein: CASSAREGQPQHF.

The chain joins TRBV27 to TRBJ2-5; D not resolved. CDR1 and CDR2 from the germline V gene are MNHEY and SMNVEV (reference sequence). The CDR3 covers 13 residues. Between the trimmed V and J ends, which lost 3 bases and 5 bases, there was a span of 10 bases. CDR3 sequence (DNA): TGTGCCAGCAGTTTCAGACAAATGGAGACCCAGTACTTC. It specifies CASSFRQMETQYF.

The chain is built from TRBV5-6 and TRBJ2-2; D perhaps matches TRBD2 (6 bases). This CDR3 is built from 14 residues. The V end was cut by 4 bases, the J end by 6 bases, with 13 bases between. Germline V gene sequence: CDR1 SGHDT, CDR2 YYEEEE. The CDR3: CASSPTGVPGELFF. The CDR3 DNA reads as TGTGCCAGCAGCCCGACGGGGGTCCCCGGGGAGCTGTTTTTT.

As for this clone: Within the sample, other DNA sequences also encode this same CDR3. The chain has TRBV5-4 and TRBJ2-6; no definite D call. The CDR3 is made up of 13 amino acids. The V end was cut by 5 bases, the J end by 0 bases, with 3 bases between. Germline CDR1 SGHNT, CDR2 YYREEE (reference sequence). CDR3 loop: CASSLSGANVLTF. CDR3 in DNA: TGTGCCAGCAGTCTCTCTGGGGCCAACGTCCTGACTTTC.

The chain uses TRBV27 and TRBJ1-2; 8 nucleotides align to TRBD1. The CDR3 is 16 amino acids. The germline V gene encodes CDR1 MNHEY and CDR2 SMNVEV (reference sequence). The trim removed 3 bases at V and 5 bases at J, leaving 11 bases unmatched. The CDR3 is CASSFFSGQAIYGYTF. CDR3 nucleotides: TGTGCCAGCAGTTTTTTTTCGGGACAGGCCATATATGGCTACACCTTC.